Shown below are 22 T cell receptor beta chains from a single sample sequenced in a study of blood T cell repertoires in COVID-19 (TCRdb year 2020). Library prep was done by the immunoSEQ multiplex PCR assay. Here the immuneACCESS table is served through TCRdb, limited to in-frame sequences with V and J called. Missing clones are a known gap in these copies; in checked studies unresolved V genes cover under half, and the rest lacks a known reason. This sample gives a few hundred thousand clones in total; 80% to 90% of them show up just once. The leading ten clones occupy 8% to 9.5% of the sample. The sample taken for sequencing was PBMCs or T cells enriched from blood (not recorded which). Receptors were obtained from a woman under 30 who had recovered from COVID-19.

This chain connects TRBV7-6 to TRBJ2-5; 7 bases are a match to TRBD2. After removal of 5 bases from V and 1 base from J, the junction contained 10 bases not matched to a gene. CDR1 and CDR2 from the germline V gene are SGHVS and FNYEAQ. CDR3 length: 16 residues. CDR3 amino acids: CASSPGGFGTQETQYF. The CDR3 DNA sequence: TGTGCCAGCAGCCCCGGGGGGTTCGGCACCCAAGAGACCCAGTACTTC.

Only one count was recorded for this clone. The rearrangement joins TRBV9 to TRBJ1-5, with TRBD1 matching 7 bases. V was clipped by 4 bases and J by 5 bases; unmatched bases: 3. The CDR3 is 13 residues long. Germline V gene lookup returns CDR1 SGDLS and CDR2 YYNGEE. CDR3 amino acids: CASSRQGDQPQHF. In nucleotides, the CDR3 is TGTGCCAGCAGCCGTCAGGGGGATCAGCCCCAGCATTTT.

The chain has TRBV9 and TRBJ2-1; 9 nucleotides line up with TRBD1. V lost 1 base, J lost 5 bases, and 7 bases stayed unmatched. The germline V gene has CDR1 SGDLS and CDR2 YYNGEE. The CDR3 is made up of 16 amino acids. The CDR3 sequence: CASSVSYRDRDNEQFF. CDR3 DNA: TGTGCCAGCAGCGTATCATACCGGGACAGGGACAATGAGCAGTTCTTC.

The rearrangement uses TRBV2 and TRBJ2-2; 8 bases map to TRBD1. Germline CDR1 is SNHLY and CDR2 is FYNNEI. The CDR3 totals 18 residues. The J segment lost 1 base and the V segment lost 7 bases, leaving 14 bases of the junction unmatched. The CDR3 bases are TGTGCCAGCATCCCCCCGGGACAGGCTCAGAAGAACACCGGGGAGCTGTTTTTT. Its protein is CASIPPGQAQKNTGELFF.

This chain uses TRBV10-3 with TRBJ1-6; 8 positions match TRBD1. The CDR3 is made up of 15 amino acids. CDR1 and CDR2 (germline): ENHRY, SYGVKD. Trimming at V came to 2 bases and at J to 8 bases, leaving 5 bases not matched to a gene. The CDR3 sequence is CAISEDAGGHSPLHF. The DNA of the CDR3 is TGTGCCATCAGTGAGGATGCAGGGGGCCATTCACCCCTCCACTTT.

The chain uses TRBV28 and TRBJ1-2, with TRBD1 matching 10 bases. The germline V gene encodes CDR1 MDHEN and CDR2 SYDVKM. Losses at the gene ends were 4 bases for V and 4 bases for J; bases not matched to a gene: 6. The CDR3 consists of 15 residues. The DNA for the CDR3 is TGTGCCAGCAGTTCCGAAGACAGGGGGCTCTATGGCTACACCTTC. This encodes CASSSEDRGLYGYTF.

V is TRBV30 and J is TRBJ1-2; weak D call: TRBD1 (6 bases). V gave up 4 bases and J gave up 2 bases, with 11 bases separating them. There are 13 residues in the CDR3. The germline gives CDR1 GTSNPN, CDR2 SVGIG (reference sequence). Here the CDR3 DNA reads TGTGCCTGGAACCCACAGGGAAACTATGGCTACACCTTC. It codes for CAWNPQGNYGYTF.

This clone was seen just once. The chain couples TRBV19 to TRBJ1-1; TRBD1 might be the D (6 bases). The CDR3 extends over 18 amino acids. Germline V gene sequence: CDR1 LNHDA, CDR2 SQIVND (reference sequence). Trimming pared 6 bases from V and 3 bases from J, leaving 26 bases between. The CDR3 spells CASRPAIGGWPPDTEAFF. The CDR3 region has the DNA TGTGCCAGTAGGCCCGCCATAGGGGGTTGGCCCCCTGACACTGAAGCTTTCTTT. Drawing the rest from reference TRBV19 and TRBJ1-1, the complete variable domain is DGGITQSPKYLFRKEGQNVTLSCEQNLNHDAMYWYRQDPGQGLRLIYYSQIVNDFQKGDIAEGYSVSREKKESFPLTVTSAQKNPTAFYLCASRPAIGGWPPDTEAFFGQGTRLTVV.

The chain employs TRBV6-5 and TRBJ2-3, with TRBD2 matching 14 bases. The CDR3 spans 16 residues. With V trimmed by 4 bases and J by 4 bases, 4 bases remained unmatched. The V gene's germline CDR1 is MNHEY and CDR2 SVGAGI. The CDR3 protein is CASSWTSGRNADTQYF. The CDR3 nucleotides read TGTGCCAGCAGTTGGACTAGCGGGAGGAATGCAGATACGCAGTATTTT.

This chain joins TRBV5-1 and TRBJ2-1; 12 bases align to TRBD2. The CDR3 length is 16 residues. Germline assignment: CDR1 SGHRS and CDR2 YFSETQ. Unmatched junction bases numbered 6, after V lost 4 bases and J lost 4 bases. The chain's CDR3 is CASSHGLAGPYNEQFF. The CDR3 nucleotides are TGCGCCAGCAGCCACGGACTAGCGGGGCCGTACAATGAGCAGTTCTTC.

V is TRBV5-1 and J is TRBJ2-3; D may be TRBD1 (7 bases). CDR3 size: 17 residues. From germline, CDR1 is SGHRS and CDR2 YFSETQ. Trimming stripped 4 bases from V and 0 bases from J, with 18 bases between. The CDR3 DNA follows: TGCGCCAGCAGCCCTAGGAGGGGGCAAGGGAGCACAGATACGCAGTATTTT. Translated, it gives CASSPRRGQGSTDTQYF.

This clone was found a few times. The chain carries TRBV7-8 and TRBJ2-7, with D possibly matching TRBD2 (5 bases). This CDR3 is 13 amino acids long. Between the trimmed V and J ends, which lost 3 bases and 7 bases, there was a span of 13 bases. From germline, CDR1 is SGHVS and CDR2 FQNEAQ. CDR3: CASSLTSGMEQYF. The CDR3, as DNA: TGTGCCAGCAGCTTGACGTCCGGGATGGAGCAGTACTTC.

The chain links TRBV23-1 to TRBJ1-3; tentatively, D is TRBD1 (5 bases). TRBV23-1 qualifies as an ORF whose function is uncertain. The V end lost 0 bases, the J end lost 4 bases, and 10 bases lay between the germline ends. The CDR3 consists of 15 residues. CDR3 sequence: CASSQSGGVGNTIYF. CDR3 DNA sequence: TGCGCCAGCAGTCAATCAGGAGGGGTCGGAAACACCATATATTTT.

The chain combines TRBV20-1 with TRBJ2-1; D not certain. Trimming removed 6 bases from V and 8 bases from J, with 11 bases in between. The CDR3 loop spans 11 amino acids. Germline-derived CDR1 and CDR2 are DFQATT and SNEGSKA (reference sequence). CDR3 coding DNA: TGCAGTGCCGTTTCGGTCGATGAGCAGTTCTTC. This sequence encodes CSAVSVDEQFF.

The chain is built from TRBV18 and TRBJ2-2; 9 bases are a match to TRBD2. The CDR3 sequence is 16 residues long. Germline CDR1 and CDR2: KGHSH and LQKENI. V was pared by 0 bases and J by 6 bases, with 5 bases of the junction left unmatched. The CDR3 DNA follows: TGTGCCAGCTCACCACCGATAGCGGGAGTGTCCGGGGAGCTGTTTTTT. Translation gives CASSPPIAGVSGELFF.

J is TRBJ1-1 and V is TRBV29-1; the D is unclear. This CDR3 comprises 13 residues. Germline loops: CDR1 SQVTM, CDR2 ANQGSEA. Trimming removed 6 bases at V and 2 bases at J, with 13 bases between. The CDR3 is CSVVGQINTEAFF. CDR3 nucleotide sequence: TGCAGCGTCGTGGGCCAGATAAACACTGAAGCTTTCTTT.

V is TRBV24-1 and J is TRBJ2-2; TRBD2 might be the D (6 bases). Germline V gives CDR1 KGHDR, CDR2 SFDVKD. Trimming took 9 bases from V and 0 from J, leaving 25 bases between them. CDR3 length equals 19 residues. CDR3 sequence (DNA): TGTGCCACCCAAGAGGGACTTACGGGACCGGGAGCGAACACCGGGGAGCTGTTTTTT. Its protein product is CATQEGLTGPGANTGELFF.

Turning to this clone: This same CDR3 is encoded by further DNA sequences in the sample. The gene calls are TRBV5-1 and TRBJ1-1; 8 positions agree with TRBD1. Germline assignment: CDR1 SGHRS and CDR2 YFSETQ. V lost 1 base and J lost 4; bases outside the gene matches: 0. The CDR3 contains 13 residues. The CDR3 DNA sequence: TGCGCCAGCAGCTTGACAGGGGGCACTGAAGCTTTCTTT. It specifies CASSLTGGTEAFF.

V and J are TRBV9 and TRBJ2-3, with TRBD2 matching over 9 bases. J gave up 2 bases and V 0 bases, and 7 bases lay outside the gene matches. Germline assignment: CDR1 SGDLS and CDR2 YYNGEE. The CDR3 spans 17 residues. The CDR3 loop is CASSVGSRGGYTDTQYF. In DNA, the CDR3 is TGTGCCAGCAGCGTAGGATCGCGGGGGGGCTACACAGATACGCAGTATTTT.

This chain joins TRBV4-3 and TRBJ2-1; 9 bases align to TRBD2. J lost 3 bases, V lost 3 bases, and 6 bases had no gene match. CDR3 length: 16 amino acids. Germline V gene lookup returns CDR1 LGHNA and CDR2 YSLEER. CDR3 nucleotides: TGCGCCAGCAGCCAGGCGGCGGGGGGGCACTACAATGAGCAGTTCTTC. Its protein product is CASSQAAGGHYNEQFF.

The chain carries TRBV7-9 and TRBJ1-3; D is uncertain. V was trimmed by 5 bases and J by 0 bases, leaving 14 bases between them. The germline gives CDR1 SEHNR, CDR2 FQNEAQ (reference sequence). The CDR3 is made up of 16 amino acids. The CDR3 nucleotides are TGTGCCAGCAGCACTACCGCCCTGAGCTCTGGAAACACCATATATTTT. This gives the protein CASSTTALSSGNTIYF.

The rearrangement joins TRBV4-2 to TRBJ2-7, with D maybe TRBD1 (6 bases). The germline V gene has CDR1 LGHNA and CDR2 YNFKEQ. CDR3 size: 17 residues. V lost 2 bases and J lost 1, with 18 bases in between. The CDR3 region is CASSQTVGTGPSYEQYF. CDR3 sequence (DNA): TGTGCCAGCAGCCAAACGGTCGGTACAGGGCCATCCTACGAGCAGTACTTC.